The TCR beta chain under discussion was sequenced for a study of cytomegalovirus exposure and HLA in healthy donors. A multiplex PCR was run with 60 Vbeta primers and 13 Jbeta primers. The repertoire was sequenced with immunoSEQ multiplex PCR; TCRdb's copy has only in-frame clones and lacks some. The data show 190,000 or so clones, around three quarters seen once. On this clone: Its antigen is unknown.

Trimming shortened V by 8 bases and J by 6 bases, and 10 bases separated the two germline ends. Germline lookup yields CDR1 GTSNPN and CDR2 SVGIG (reference sequence). This CDR3 comprises 10 residues. Overall study findings and caveats: TCR beta sequences reportedly predicted the HLA-A and HLA-B alleles of most subjects accurately.

This chain uses TRBV30 with TRBJ1-1; D gene uncertain. Material for sequencing was PBMCs. This TCR was sampled from a boy aged 10-17 years in good health and CMV-seronegative. The CDR3 sequence is CALRISEAFF. The CDR3 nucleotides read TGTGCCCTAAGAATTTCTGAAGCTTTCTTT.